The present entry profiles one T cell receptor (beta chain) with its context. The antigen is not known. One entry per CDR3 protein results from TCRdb running MiXCR on the reads. The sample yields about 110,000 distinct CDR3 sequences, around 30% seen once. The CDR3 extends over 17 amino acids. The V and J ends lost 6 bases and 2 bases, in that order; junction bases with no gene match: 9. Germline V gene sequence: CDR1 SEHNR, CDR2 FQNEAQ (reference sequence). The sample comes from a study of T cell repertoires in cytomegalovirus infection. The wider study: Recently described HLA-C-restricted plus well-studied HLA-B-restricted CMV epitopes were used. Indicated by public TCR beta signatures were CMV infection and matching HLA type. General study findings and limits: Carriers of CMV plus the relevant HLA were identified by cumulative public TCR beta family frequency.

The gene calls are TRBV7-9 and TRBJ2-2, with 10 positions matching TRBD1. The origin of this receptor is a human donor in good health (CMV status not recorded). Some clones in this sample may be carry-over from other donors' samples. The starting material was CD8+ T cells from cultured PBMCs, obtained from culture after CMV antigen stimulation. The CDR3 protein is CASSGNRDRGNTGELFF. For the CDR3, the DNA is TGTGCCAGCAGTGGAAACCGGGACAGGGGTAACACCGGGGAGCTGTTTTTT.